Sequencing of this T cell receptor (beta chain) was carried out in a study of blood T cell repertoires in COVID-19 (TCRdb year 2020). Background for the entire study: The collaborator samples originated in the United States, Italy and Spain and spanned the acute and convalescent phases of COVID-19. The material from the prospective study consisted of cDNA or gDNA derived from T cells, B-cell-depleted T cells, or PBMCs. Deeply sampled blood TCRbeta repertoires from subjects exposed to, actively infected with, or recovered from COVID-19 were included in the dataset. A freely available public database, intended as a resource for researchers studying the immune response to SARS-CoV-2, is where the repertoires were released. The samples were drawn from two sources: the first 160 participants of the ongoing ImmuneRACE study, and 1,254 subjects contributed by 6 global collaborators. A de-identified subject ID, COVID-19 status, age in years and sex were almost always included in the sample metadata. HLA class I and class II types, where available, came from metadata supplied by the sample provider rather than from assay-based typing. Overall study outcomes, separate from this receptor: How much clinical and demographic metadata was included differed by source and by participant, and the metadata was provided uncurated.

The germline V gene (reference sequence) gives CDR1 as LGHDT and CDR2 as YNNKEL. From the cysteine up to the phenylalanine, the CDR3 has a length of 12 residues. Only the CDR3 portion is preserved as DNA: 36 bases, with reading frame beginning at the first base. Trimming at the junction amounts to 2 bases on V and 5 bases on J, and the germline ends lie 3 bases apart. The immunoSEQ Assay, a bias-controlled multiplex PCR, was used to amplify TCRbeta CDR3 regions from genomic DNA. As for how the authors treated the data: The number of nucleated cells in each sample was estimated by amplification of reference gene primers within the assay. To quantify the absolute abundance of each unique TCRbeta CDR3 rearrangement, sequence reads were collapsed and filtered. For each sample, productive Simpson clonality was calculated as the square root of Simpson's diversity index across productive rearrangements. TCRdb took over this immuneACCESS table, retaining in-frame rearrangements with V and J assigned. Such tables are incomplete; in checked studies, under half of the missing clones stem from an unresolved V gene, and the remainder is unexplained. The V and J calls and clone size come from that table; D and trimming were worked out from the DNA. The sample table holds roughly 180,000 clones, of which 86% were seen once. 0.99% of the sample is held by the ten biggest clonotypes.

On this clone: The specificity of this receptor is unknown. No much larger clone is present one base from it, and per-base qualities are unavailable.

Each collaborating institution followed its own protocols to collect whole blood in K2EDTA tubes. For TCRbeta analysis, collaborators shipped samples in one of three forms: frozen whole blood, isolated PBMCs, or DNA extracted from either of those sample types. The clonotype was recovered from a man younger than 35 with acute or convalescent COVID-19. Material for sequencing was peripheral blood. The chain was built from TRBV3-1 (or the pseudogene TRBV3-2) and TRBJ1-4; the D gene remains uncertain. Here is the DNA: TGTGCCAGCAGCCAATCGAATGAAAAACTGTTTTTT. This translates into CASSQSNEKLFF.